This is a list of T cell receptor beta chains from one sample in a study of blood T cell repertoires in COVID-19. Sequenced by immunoSEQ multiplex PCR; TCRdb stores in-frame clones only, minus some. This table has 75,000 to 100,000 clones, around 87% appearing once. The specimen sequenced was peripheral blood. These receptors were collected from a human donor with acute or convalescent COVID-19. The donor label of this sample is uncertain. CDR3s include the opening cysteine and the closing phenylalanine or tryptophan. The D gene is left open where the match is weak. A row's size may be missing; if present it is once, few, many or a size class.

size	D	J	V	CDR3	DNA
-	TRBD1	TRBJ1-1	TRBV25-1	CASSGLRGYTEAFF	TGTGCCAGCAGTGGACTCAGGGGGTATACTGAAGCTTTCTTT
once	-	TRBJ2-7	TRBV3-1/TRBV3-2	CASSVRGAYEQYF	TGTGCCAGCAGCGTTCGGGGGGCATACGAGCAGTACTTC
once	TRBD1	TRBJ1-2	TRBV2	CASSEAWTGYGYTF	TGTGCCAGCAGTGAAGCATGGACAGGCTATGGCTACACCTTC
few	TRBD1	TRBJ2-7	TRBV7-6	CASSPRTGGAYEQYF	TGTGCCAGCAGCCCAAGGACAGGGGGTGCCTACGAGCAGTACTTC
-	TRBD1	TRBJ1-2	TRBV6-5	CASSYYWAGGQGYTF	TGTGCCAGCAGTTACTACTGGGCAGGGGGTCAAGGCTACACCTTC
-	TRBD1	TRBJ2-1	TRBV14	CASSQQTGGYEQFF	TGTGCCAGCAGCCAACAAACAGGGGGGTATGAGCAGTTCTTC
-	-	TRBJ1-2	TRBV11-2	CASSSDTNYGYTF	TGTGCCAGCAGCTCGGACACAAACTATGGCTACACCTTC
-	TRBD2	TRBJ2-3	TRBV9	CASSARLAGGTDTQYF	TGTGCCAGCAGCGCCAGACTAGCGGGGGGCACAGATACGCAGTATTTT
-	-	TRBJ1-2	TRBV28	CASSRGGDNYGYTF	TGTGCCAGCAGTAGGGGGGGGGACAACTATGGCTACACCTTC
-	TRBD1	TRBJ2-7	TRBV4-1	CASSRDRGSAYEQYF	TGCGCCAGCAGCCGCGACAGGGGATCAGCCTACGAGCAGTACTTC
-	TRBD2	TRBJ2-1	TRBV5-6	CASSILTSAVYNEQFF	TGTGCCAGCAGCATACTGACTAGCGCGGTCTACAATGAGCAGTTCTTC
-	TRBD1	TRBJ2-3	TRBV4-1	CASRIRGGTGADTQYF	TGCGCCAGCAGGATAAGAGGTGGGACAGGAGCAGATACGCAGTATTTT
-	TRBD1	TRBJ2-7	TRBV19	CASSIGTGLYEQYF	TGTGCCAGTAGTATAGGGACAGGGTTGTACGAGCAGTACTTC
-	-	TRBJ1-5	TRBV30	CAWTTGYRGNQPQHF	TGTGCCTGGACCACAGGGTACAGGGGCAATCAGCCCCAGCATTTT
once	-	TRBJ1-1	TRBV4-2	CASSTRPGVDTEAFF	TGTGCCAGCAGCACCCGACCGGGGGTGGACACTGAAGCTTTCTTT
-	-	TRBJ2-5	TRBV6-6	CASSLRWGDETQYF	TGTGCCAGCTCTCTTCGGTGGGGCGATGAGACCCAGTACTTC
-	TRBD1	TRBJ1-4	TRBV5-8	CASSLEGTGGEKLFF	TGTGCCAGCAGCTTGGAGGGAACAGGGGGAGAAAAACTGTTTTTT
-	-	TRBJ2-3	TRBV5-1	CASSLAGGEYSTDTQYF	TGCGCCAGCAGCTTGGCTGGCGGGGAGTATAGCACAGATACGCAGTATTTT
-	-	TRBJ1-1	TRBV19	CASSSVGQIEAFF	TGTGCCAGTAGTAGCGTCGGACAGATTGAAGCTTTCTTT
-	-	TRBJ2-5	TRBV9	CASSSGGPETQYF	TGTGCCAGCAGTTCGGGGGGCCCAGAGACCCAGTACTTC
-	TRBD1	TRBJ2-5	TRBV29-1	CSAGQGGETQYF	TGCAGCGCGGGACAGGGTGGTGAGACCCAGTACTTC
-	-	TRBJ1-4	TRBV11-2	CASSPSSATNEKLFF	TGTGCCAGCAGCCCTAGTAGTGCAACTAATGAAAAACTGTTTTTT
once	TRBD2	TRBJ2-1	TRBV5-5	CASSLAPGGAYNEQFF	TGTGCCAGCAGCTTGGCCCCGGGGGGGGCCTACAATGAGCAGTTCTTC
-	TRBD1	TRBJ2-3	TRBV5-6	CASSVGQGGSTDTQYF	TGTGCCAGCAGCGTGGGACAGGGAGGTAGCACAGATACGCAGTATTTT
-	-	TRBJ2-7	TRBV27	CASSLGLSYEQYF	TGTGCCAGCAGTTTAGGACTCTCCTACGAGCAGTACTTC
-	-	TRBJ2-5	TRBV7-2	CASSPQAGRETQYF	TGTGCCAGCAGCCCCCAGGCAGGGCGAGAGACCCAGTACTTC
once	TRBD1	TRBJ1-1	TRBV28	CASSPDRRGAFF	TGTGCCAGCAGTCCGGACAGGCGTGGAGCTTTCTTT
-	-	TRBJ1-1	TRBV28	CASTLSGPTEAFF	TGTGCCAGCACCTTGAGCGGGCCGACTGAAGCTTTCTTT
-	-	TRBJ1-4	TRBV28	CASSFPQGFREKLFF	TGTGCCAGCAGTTTCCCCCAGGGGTTTAGAGAAAAACTGTTTTTT
-	TRBD1	TRBJ2-7	TRBV4-2	CASSHPVEGTGSYEQYF	TGTGCCAGCAGCCACCCCGTCGAAGGGACAGGGTCCTACGAGCAGTACTTC
-	-	TRBJ2-7	TRBV19	CASSIGRGTFDEQYF	TGTGCCAGTAGTATAGGTCGGGGGACCTTCGACGAGCAGTACTTC
-	-	TRBJ1-2	TRBV29-1	CRGGGVYGYTF	TGCCGGGGAGGGGGTGTCTATGGCTACACCTTC
-	TRBD1	TRBJ1-5	TRBV7-2	CASSQSGQGSASQHF	TGTGCCAGCAGCCAATCCGGACAGGGCTCCGCTTCCCAGCATTTT
-	TRBD1	TRBJ1-6	TRBV2	CASAEEDRVYSPLHF	TGTGCCAGCGCCGAGGAAGACAGGGTCTATTCACCCCTCCACTTT
-	TRBD1	TRBJ2-7	TRBV27	CASSLVFRGTYEQYF	TGTGCCAGCAGTTTAGTCTTCAGGGGGACCTACGAGCAGTACTTC
-	-	TRBJ2-7	TRBV10-3	CAISVSTGGSYEQYF	TGTGCCATCAGTGTGTCGACAGGTGGCTCCTACGAGCAGTACTTC
-	-	TRBJ1-4	TRBV9	CASSVGEGSNEKLFF	TGTGCCAGCAGCGTAGGGGAGGGAAGTAATGAAAAACTGTTTTTT
once	-	TRBJ1-3	TRBV18	CASSPPIGGMISGNTIYF	TGTGCCAGCTCACCACCGATCGGAGGGATGATCTCTGGAAACACCATATATTTT
once	-	TRBJ2-3	TRBV19	CASRLRSTDTQYF	TGTGCCAGTAGGCTCAGGAGCACAGATACGCAGTATTTT
-	-	TRBJ2-3	TRBV5-5	CASSSTGTDTQYF	TGTGCCAGCAGCTCTACAGGGACAGATACGCAGTATTTT
-	TRBD1	TRBJ2-3	TRBV28	CASSLFQGAGADTQYF	TGTGCCAGCAGTTTATTTCAGGGGGCTGGCGCAGATACGCAGTATTTT
-	-	TRBJ2-3	TRBV7-3	CASSLRGGSTDTQYF	TGTGCCAGCAGCTTAAGAGGCGGAAGCACAGATACGCAGTATTTT
once	TRBD2	TRBJ2-5	TRBV7-6	CASSATREGETQYF	TGTGCCAGCAGCGCCACTAGGGAGGGGGAGACCCAGTACTTC
-	-	TRBJ1-6	TRBV4-2	CASSQLTTGYNSPLHF	TGTGCCAGCAGCCAACTTACGACAGGATATAATTCACCCCTCCACTTT
-	TRBD2	TRBJ2-3	TRBV6-1	CASSVAGGRKDTQYF	TGTGCCAGCAGTGTAGCGGGGGGGCGTAAAGATACGCAGTATTTT
-	-	TRBJ2-3	TRBV7-9	CASSLADSGFTDTQYF	TGTGCCAGCAGCTTAGCGGACAGTGGATTCACAGATACGCAGTATTTT
-	-	TRBJ1-1	TRBV6-2/TRBV6-3	CASSSRLQGRGGRTEAFF	TGTGCCAGCAGTTCGCGACTACAGGGAAGAGGCGGTCGCACTGAAGCTTTCTTT
-	-	TRBJ2-7	TRBV5-4	CASSSGGTSGYEQYF	TGTGCCAGCAGTTCGGGCGGGACGTCCGGCTACGAGCAGTACTTC
-	-	TRBJ2-4	TRBV5-1	CASSPSLAKNIQYF	TGCGCCAGCAGCCCCTCTCTAGCCAAAAACATTCAGTACTTC
-	TRBD2	TRBJ2-7	TRBV28	CASSLLAGDTYEQYF	TGTGCCAGCAGTTTATTAGCGGGGGATACCTACGAGCAGTACTTC
-	TRBD1	TRBJ1-1	TRBV14	CASSQAGTGITEAFF	TGTGCCAGCAGCCAAGCCGGGACAGGGATTACTGAAGCTTTCTTT
-	TRBD1	TRBJ2-7	TRBV5-1	CASSPDRAYEQYF	TGCGCCAGCAGCCCTGACAGGGCCTACGAGCAGTACTTC
-	-	TRBJ2-7	TRBV30	CAWNPGSYEQYF	TGTGCCTGGAATCCGGGGAGCTACGAGCAGTACTTC